A selection of T cell receptor beta chains follows, all from one sample in a study of sequential checkpoint blockade in melanoma. Clones were sequenced by immunoSEQ multiplex PCR, and TCRdb holds only the in-frame ones, with some missing. The repertoire holds fewer than 6,000 clones, with around 30% as singletons. Specimen: tumor tissue (inferred from file names), collected from a patient given nivolumab and ipilimumab in sequence. Receptor source: a human donor with melanoma. Both conserved end residues are trimmed from each CDR3. A D gene is named only where the DNA matches it firmly.

J: TRBJ2-7; V: TRBV6-8; D: -; CDR3: ASSTGATYEQY
J: TRBJ2-1; V: TRBV7-1; D: TRBD2; CDR3: ASSLLAGLNYNEQF
J: TRBJ1-6; V: TRBV28; D: -; CDR3: ASRFAGRSNSPLH
J: TRBJ1-5; V: TRBV30; D: -; CDR3: AWSVGPGAGNQPQH
J: TRBJ1-1; V: TRBV6-8; D: -; CDR3: ASSYSKVTEAF
J: TRBJ2-6; V: TRBV6-8; D: -; CDR3: ASSSGWAGANVLT
J: TRBJ2-2; V: TRBV6-8; D: TRBD2; CDR3: ASSYSGGGGELF
J: TRBJ2-1; V: TRBV29-1; D: TRBD1; CDR3: SVGQGAIQSEQF
J: TRBJ1-1; V: TRBV11-3; D: -; CDR3: ASSRRSISRGLNTEAF
J: TRBJ1-5; V: TRBV28; D: TRBD1; CDR3: ASSRPGQETRNQPQH
J: TRBJ2-5; V: TRBV29-1; D: TRBD2; CDR3: SVDGETSGSLETQY
J: TRBJ2-5; V: TRBV6-8; D: TRBD1; CDR3: AIGQGVVETQY
J: TRBJ1-1; V: TRBV6-8; D: -; CDR3: ASSSQGTSMNTEAF
J: TRBJ1-1; V: TRBV6-8; D: -; CDR3: ATSPMNTEAF
J: TRBJ1-5; V: TRBV28; D: -; CDR3: ASSPGQPLSNQPQH
J: TRBJ1-1; V: TRBV30; D: TRBD1; CDR3: AWSVQQGANTEAF
J: TRBJ2-7; V: TRBV6-8; D: TRBD2; CDR3: ASRERNSGSIEQY
J: TRBJ1-5; V: TRBV18; D: TRBD1; CDR3: ASSPRTGNQPQH
J: TRBJ1-2; V: TRBV28; D: -; CDR3: ASSLIANYGYT
J: TRBJ2-7; V: TRBV19; D: -; CDR3: ASSISPGHSYEQY
J: TRBJ1-1; V: TRBV6-8; D: TRBD1; CDR3: ASSAFPGQGWNTEAF
J: TRBJ1-4; V: TRBV11-3; D: -; CDR3: ASSSYRRTTNEKLF
J: TRBJ2-5; V: TRBV19; D: TRBD1; CDR3: ASSTRTGGRETQY
J: TRBJ2-1; V: TRBV9; D: -; CDR3: ASSVGSGSASYNEQF
J: TRBJ2-1; V: TRBV5-1; D: TRBD2; CDR3: ASRDTSGAGLNEQF
J: TRBJ2-7; V: TRBV6-8; D: -; CDR3: ASSYTGRSSYEQY
J: TRBJ2-2; V: TRBV6-8; D: TRBD1; CDR3: ASRRRQGVFTGELF
J: TRBJ1-5; V: TRBV15; D: -; CDR3: ATSRVEGIGKSPGPQPQH
J: TRBJ1-4; V: TRBV6-8; D: -; CDR3: ASSYRGNRRNNEKLF
J: TRBJ2-3; V: TRBV29-1; D: -; CDR3: SADGVAPKADTQY
J: TRBJ2-5; V: TRBV10-2; D: -; CDR3: ASSEEEPISQETQY
J: TRBJ1-5; V: TRBV28; D: -; CDR3: ASSLGQSVPNSNQPQH
J: TRBJ2-1; V: TRBV11-3; D: -; CDR3: ASSPAHPGNNYNEQF
J: TRBJ2-2; V: TRBV11-3; D: TRBD2; CDR3: ASTPRRGAFPGTGELF
J: TRBJ1-1; V: TRBV5-1; D: -; CDR3: ASRTGTGSLNTEAF
J: TRBJ1-1; V: TRBV14; D: -; CDR3: ASSRKMNTEAF
J: TRBJ1-4; V: TRBV28; D: -; CDR3: ASSFPRQGIREKLF
J: TRBJ2-3; V: TRBV28; D: TRBD1; CDR3: ASSLWGQVSTDTQY
J: TRBJ2-5; V: TRBV29-1; D: TRBD2; CDR3: SVASSGSPSRAQY
J: TRBJ2-2; V: TRBV19; D: TRBD2; CDR3: ASSFLAGTNTGELF
J: TRBJ2-1; V: TRBV19; D: TRBD2; CDR3: ASSISSGRAGEQF
J: TRBJ2-5; V: TRBV9; D: TRBD2; CDR3: ASSLGTSGSGGETQY
J: TRBJ2-3; V: TRBV6-8; D: -; CDR3: ASGGAGTDTQY
J: TRBJ2-2; V: TRBV6-8; D: -; CDR3: ASSLIHRESGGELF
J: TRBJ1-2; V: TRBV10-3; D: TRBD1; CDR3: AISESRTGANYGYT
J: TRBJ1-4; V: TRBV19; D: TRBD1; CDR3: ASSLGQGREKLF
J: TRBJ1-1; V: TRBV6-8; D: TRBD1; CDR3: ASSTEDRVVYTEAF
J: TRBJ2-7; V: TRBV11-3; D: TRBD1; CDR3: ASSWAGTDYEQY
J: TRBJ2-5; V: TRBV30; D: TRBD1; CDR3: AWAGTGLDPQY
J: TRBJ2-1; V: TRBV14; D: -; CDR3: ASGLQGRGEQF
J: TRBJ1-5; V: TRBV28; D: -; CDR3: ASHGTGGSNQPQH
J: TRBJ1-2; V: TRBV28; D: -; CDR3: ASRNPLGLSFRYT
J: TRBJ2-7; V: TRBV14; D: TRBD1; CDR3: ASSRELTGAEQY
J: TRBJ2-1; V: TRBV29-1; D: -; CDR3: SVYELFNEQF
J: TRBJ1-2; V: TRBV6-8; D: -; CDR3: ASSYGVSYGYT